The entry that follows covers one TCR beta chain sequence. The antigen is unknown. The sample holds other DNA sequences that translate to the same CDR3. These data originate in a study of shared clonotypes between healthy human individuals. Notes on the study in general: Non-shared clonotypes displayed generation probabilities falling below those of clonotypes present in all four donors. Enrolling few donors narrowed the genetic and exposure-history diversity that was represented.

Genomic DNA of each subset was evenly split across several immunoSEQ plates. This table comes from immunoSEQ multiplex PCR, and its TCRdb copy is limited to in-frame clones, with some not included. This sample has millions of clones, with around 95% found just once. The sequence derives from a man between 18 and 35 years old in good health. Sample: naive CD4+ T cells sorted from blood. Specified subset: CD45RA+ positively selected.

The CDR3 DNA reads as TGTGCCAGCAGCCCCACTAGCGGGCGATACGAGCAGTACTTC. Residues: CASSPTSGRYEQYF. The chain couples TRBV7-2 to TRBJ2-7; the match to TRBD2 covers 9 bases. Germline CDR1 SGHTA, CDR2 FQGNSA. The CDR3 sequence is 14 residues long. The trim removed 5 bases at V and 4 bases at J, leaving 6 bases unmatched. The full variable domain, rest sourced from reference TRBV7-2 and TRBJ2-7, is GAGVSQSPSNKVTEKGKDVELRCDPISGHTALYWYRQSLGQGLEFLIYFQGNSAPDKSGLPSDRFSAERTGGSVSTLTIQRTQQEDSAVYLCASSPTSGRYEQYFGPGTRLTVT.